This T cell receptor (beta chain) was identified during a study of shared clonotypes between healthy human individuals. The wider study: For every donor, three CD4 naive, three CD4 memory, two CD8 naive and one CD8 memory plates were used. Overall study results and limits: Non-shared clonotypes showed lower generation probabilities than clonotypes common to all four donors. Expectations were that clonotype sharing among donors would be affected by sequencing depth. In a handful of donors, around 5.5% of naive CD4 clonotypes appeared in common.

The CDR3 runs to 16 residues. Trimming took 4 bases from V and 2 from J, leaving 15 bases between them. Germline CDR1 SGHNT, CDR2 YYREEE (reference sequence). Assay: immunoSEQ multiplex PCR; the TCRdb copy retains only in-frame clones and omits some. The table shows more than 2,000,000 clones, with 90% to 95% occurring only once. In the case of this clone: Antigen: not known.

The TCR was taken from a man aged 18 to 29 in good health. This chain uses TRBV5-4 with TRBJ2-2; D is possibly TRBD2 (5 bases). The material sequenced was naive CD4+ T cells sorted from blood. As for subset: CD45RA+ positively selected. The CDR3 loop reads CASSHRDTLNTGELFF. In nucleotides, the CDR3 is TGTGCCAGCAGCCACCGGGATACCCTCAACACCGGGGAGCTGTTTTTT.